This TCR beta chain was captured by sequencing in a study of cytomegalovirus exposure and HLA in healthy donors (TCRdb year 2017). Background for the entire study: The 666 repertoires of the first cohort and the approximately 130 validation repertoires were produced on the same platform, according to a later analysis. The aim of the study was to test whether cataloging public T cell receptors could identify signatures of past pathogen exposure. To predict cytomegalovirus infection status, the study combined high-throughput TCR immunosequencing, statistical association of individual TCRs with disease status, and machine learning. In addition to the first cohort of roughly 670 subjects, a separate validation cohort of approximately 130 different subjects was used. Overall study results and their limits: Most TCR sequences were seen in very few donors, while some public TCRs were found in many individuals. It was suggested by the authors that the approach could potentially be generalized to other disease states and immunological phenotypes. All 120 or so repertoires were used to score co-occurrence in the validation cohort in a later analysis, because that analysis had no HLA typing for the cohort. In vitro tests confirmed that a few of the cytomegalovirus-associated TCR beta chains recognize cytomegalovirus antigens. The classifier was reported to diagnose cytomegalovirus status with high specificity and sensitivity in both the original cohort and the validation cohort. Subsequent analysis determined that TCRs grouped into clusters in the first cohort also showed a tendency toward co-occurrence across the roughly 120 validation repertoires, and 85% to 95% of cluster scores exceeded 0. A total of 164 TCR beta chains were listed by the study as associated with cytomegalovirus.

Trimming takes 3 bases from V and 9 bases from J, and the germline ends sit 22 bases apart. From a lookup of the germline V gene, CDR1 and CDR2 are SGDLS and YYNGEE. The CDR3 has 15 amino acids, counting the end cysteine and phenylalanine. Only the CDR3 DNA is retained, 45 bases long and in frame from the first base. Receptor libraries were prepared by the immunoSEQ multiplex PCR assay. In the paper's pipeline: A statistical classification framework was developed to diagnose cytomegalovirus status using the catalog of TCR beta chain sequences. Drawn from immuneACCESS, this table holds only the in-frame rearrangements with V and J called that TCRdb kept. Clones are partly lost; checked studies trace under half to an unresolved V gene and leave the rest unexplained. For V, J and clone size, that table is used; D and trimming come from the DNA. The sample includes a few hundred thousand clones, with around 87% observed a single time. The ten largest make up 0.92% of the sample.

Donors formed part of the validation cohort, which comprised 120 subjects and was distinct from the first cohort of fewer than 750 subjects. About this clone: Its binding antigen is unknown. No much larger clone is present one base from it, and per-base qualities are unavailable.

This TCR was sampled from a woman in her late teens or twenties in good health and CMV-seronegative. The specimen sequenced was PBMCs. The chain joins TRBV9 to TRBJ2-7; the D segment could be TRBD2, given 6 matching bases. The DNA is as follows: TGTGCCAGCAGCGCCTGGGGGGACGCTCCTGAGGGGCAGTACTTC. It encodes CASSAWGDAPEGQYF. With all but the CDR3 taken from the reference TRBV9 and TRBJ2-7 genes, the full variable domain is: DSGVTQTPKHLITATGQRVTLRCSPRSGDLSVYWYQQSLDQGLQFLIQYYNGEERAKGNILERFSAQQFPDLHSELNLSSLELGDSALYFCASSAWGDAPEGQYFGPGTRLTVT.